This T cell receptor beta chain was found in a study of blood T cell repertoires in COVID-19. This table comes from immunoSEQ multiplex PCR, and its TCRdb copy is limited to in-frame clones, with some not included. Among 150,000 or so clones listed, roughly 80% were seen once. There are 17 residues in the CDR3. V was clipped by 5 bases and J by 7 bases; unmatched bases: 11. Per the germline V gene, CDR1 is SGHRS and CDR2 is YFSETQ. The material sequenced was PBMCs or T cells enriched from blood (not recorded which). This receptor was identified in a woman aged 55-69 years who had recovered from COVID-19. The V and J genes are TRBV5-1 and TRBJ2-2; 13 positions agree with TRBD2. The CDR3 reads CASRRTRLAGGGGELFF. The CDR3 DNA is TGCGCCAGCAGAAGAACAAGACTAGCGGGGGGCGGCGGGGAGCTGTTTTTT.